These 11 T cell receptor beta chains share one sample of origin, sequenced in a study of CD8+ T cells in alopecia areata. Treatment meaning: oral pan-JAK inhibitor, 5-10 mg twice daily. Extracted RNA was reverse transcribed, and the resulting cDNA served as sequencing template. Sequencing was performed with immunoSEQ multiplex PCR; in TCRdb, only in-frame clones are kept and a portion is missing. The sample gives about 210,000 clones, around 66% of which show up once; 4.2% is in the top ten. The sample was CD4+ T cells sorted from blood, taken at week 4, from a patient treated with tofacitinib. All receptors come from a human donor with alopecia areata.

The J gene is TRBJ1-4, the V gene TRBV29-1; D gene unclear. Deletions cut 4 bases from V and 2 bases from J, with 11 bases between. This CDR3 comprises 14 residues. CDR1 and CDR2 from the germline V gene are SQVTM and ANQGSEA. The CDR3 sequence: CSVGFGGTNEKLFF. The DNA of the CDR3 is TGCAGCGTTGGTTTTGGTGGGACTAATGAAAAACTGTTTTTT.

The chain combines TRBV7-2 with TRBJ1-2; possible D gene TRBD1, 5 bases. V lost 5 bases and J 2 bases, leaving 9 bases between the germline ends. Germline V lookup: CDR1 SGHTA, CDR2 FQGNSA. The CDR3 covers 13 residues. The CDR3 region is CASSPPGNYGYTF. As DNA, the CDR3 is TGTGCCAGCAGCCCCCCAGGGAACTATGGCTACACCTTC.

CDR3 amino acids: CASSLDGGGSSETQYF. The CDR3 DNA reads TGCGCCAGCAGCTTGGATGGGGGTGGATCGAGCGAGACCCAGTACTTC. The chain links TRBV5-1 to TRBJ2-5; D may be TRBD1 or TRBD2 (5 bases each). The CDR3 runs to 16 residues. CDR1 is SGHRS, CDR2 YFSETQ, per germline. Trimming left V 0 bases short and J 5 bases short, with 17 bases between.

V usage is TRBV19 and J usage is TRBJ1-5; D is unclear. The CDR3 loop spans 10 amino acids. Germline CDR1 and CDR2: LNHDA and SQIVND (reference sequence). The ends were cut back, 3 bases at V and 8 bases at J, with 2 bases in the middle. The DNA for the CDR3 is TGTGCCAGTAGTATTGAGCCCCAGCATTTT. Protein: CASSIEPQHF.

This chain uses TRBV2 with TRBJ1-2; TRBD1 matches at 8 bases. Unmatched junction bases numbered 10, after V lost 5 bases and J lost 8 bases. The CDR3 consists of 14 residues. CDR1 is SNHLY and CDR2 is FYNNEI in the germline V gene. In DNA, the CDR3 is TGTGCCAGCAGTTTTGGACAGGGAGAAAGGGGCTACACCTTC. Translated, it gives CASSFGQGERGYTF.

The rearrangement links TRBV30 to TRBJ2-3; weak D call: TRBD1 (6 bases). CDR3 size: 15 residues. CDR1 GTSNPN and CDR2 SVGIG come from the germline V gene (reference sequence). V was pared by 1 base and J by 1 base, with 12 bases between. DNA for the CDR3: TGTGCCTGGAGTGCCGGCAGGGGAGGCACAGATACGCAGTATTTT. It yields the protein CAWSAGRGGTDTQYF.

This chain uses TRBV2 with TRBJ2-5, with 8 bases that match TRBD2. Germline CDR1 and CDR2: SNHLY and FYNNEI. This CDR3 comprises 14 residues. J was trimmed by 3 bases and V by 6 bases; bases with no gene match: 6. CDR3 loop: CASSGNGGEETQYF. The CDR3 DNA follows: TGTGCCAGCAGCGGAAACGGGGGGGAAGAGACCCAGTACTTC.

The chain carries TRBV30 and TRBJ2-2; D is perhaps TRBD1 (6 bases). The germline V gene encodes CDR1 GTSNPN and CDR2 SVGIG (reference sequence). Trimming left V 2 bases short and J 7 bases short, with 14 bases between. This CDR3 is 14 amino acids long. The CDR3: CAWSSTGLSGELFF. The DNA of the CDR3 is TGTGCCTGGAGTTCTACAGGGTTGAGCGGGGAGCTGTTTTTT.

The sample holds a few counts of this clone. The chain links TRBV27 to TRBJ1-2; 7 bases line up with TRBD1. CDR3 size: 15 residues. The V gene's germline CDR1 is MNHEY and CDR2 SMNVEV (reference sequence). Trimming took 6 bases from V and 1 from J; bases not matched to a gene: 8. CDR3: CASRIRTGDNYGYTF. CDR3 DNA: TGTGCCAGCAGAATTAGGACAGGCGATAACTATGGCTACACCTTC.

The genes are TRBV29-1 and TRBJ2-7, with D uncertain. CDR1 and CDR2 (germline): SQVTM, ANQGSEA. V shed 4 bases and J shed 3 bases, with 10 bases lying between them. The CDR3 covers 12 residues. The CDR3: CSVGGAGYEQYF. Here the CDR3 DNA reads TGCAGCGTTGGCGGCGCCGGCTACGAGCAGTACTTC.

This clone was seen more than once but under ten times. DNA for the CDR3: TGTGCCAGCAGTGGGGGAGGGACCGACGGTGACTACGAGCAGTACTTC. Translated, it gives CASSGGGTDGDYEQYF. The chain employs TRBV6-1 and TRBJ2-7; the match to TRBD2 covers 7 bases. The germline CDR1 and CDR2 sequences are MNHNS and SASEGT. This CDR3 region has 16 residues. V lost 4 bases to trimming and J lost 3 bases; unmatched junction nucleotides: 12.